The 19 T cell receptor beta chains below come from one sample, sequenced in a study of high-grade serous ovarian cancer treatment subgroups. The tumor samples were collected prior to definitive surgery or chemotherapy. Method: immunoSEQ multiplex PCR; TCRdb's copy keeps in-frame clones and lacks some. The sample holds some 27,000 clones, approximately 79% seen once. What was sequenced was tumor tissue. These receptors were obtained from a human donor with high-grade serous ovarian cancer.

This chain uses TRBV18 with TRBJ2-7; TRBD2 aligns across 10 bases. This CDR3 has 15 residues. Germline V lookup: CDR1 KGHSH, CDR2 LQKENI. The V gene end was trimmed by 0 bases and the J gene end by 7 bases; junction bases not matched to a gene: 6. The CDR3 loop reads CASSPPGLATGEQYF. The DNA for the CDR3 is TGTGCCAGCTCACCACCGGGACTAGCGACGGGGGAGCAGTACTTC.

V gene TRBV2 combines with J gene TRBJ2-1, with 9 positions matching TRBD2. V dropped 3 bases and J dropped 10; count of bases not matched to a gene: 13. The CDR3 covers 16 residues. CDR1 is SNHLY, CDR2 FYNNEI, per germline. The CDR3 bases are TGTGCCAGCAGTGAGTCACTAGCGGGCCGACATTACGAGCAGTTCTTC. Translating gives CASSESLAGRHYEQFF.

The chain joins TRBV6-7 to TRBJ2-1, with 9 bases matching TRBD2. TRBV6-7 is assigned to the ORF class and has an uncertain function. V lost 0 bases to trimming and J lost 9 bases; unmatched junction nucleotides: 6. The CDR3 sequence is 15 residues long. CDR3 DNA: TGTGCCAGCAGTTACTCCTCTAGCGGGATAGGTGAGCAGTTCTTC. This encodes CASSYSSSGIGEQFF.

The rearrangement links TRBV5-4 to TRBJ2-3, with D possibly matching TRBD2 (5 bases). Germline CDR1 and CDR2: SGHNT and YYREEE (reference sequence). The V gene lost 4 bases and the J gene lost 7 bases, with 10 bases spanning the gap. The CDR3 has 12 residues. CDR3 amino acids: CASSPRGYTQYF. In DNA form, the CDR3 reads TGTGCCAGCAGCCCACGCGGGTATACGCAGTATTTT.

The CDR3: CASSLDGTVSTDTQYF. Here the CDR3 DNA reads TGTGCCAGCAGCTTGGATGGGACAGTTAGCACAGATACGCAGTATTTT. The chain combines TRBV5-8 with TRBJ2-3; 7 bases match TRBD1. The V and J ends lost 0 bases and 0 bases, in that order; junction bases with no gene match: 4. The CDR3 is 16 residues long. Germline lookup yields CDR1 SGHTS and CDR2 YDEGEE. The variable domain in full, completed from reference TRBV5-8 and TRBJ2-3, reads EAGVTQSPTHLIKTRGQQATLRCSPISGHTSVYWYQQALGLGLQFLLWYDEGEERNRGNFPPRFSGRQFPNYSSELNVNALELEDSALYLCASSLDGTVSTDTQYFGPGTRLTVL.

The chain links TRBV5-8 to TRBJ2-7; tentative D call: TRBD1 (6 bases). The CDR3 loop spans 12 amino acids. V was trimmed by 1 base and J by 11 bases, leaving 13 bases between them. Germline V gene sequence: CDR1 SGHTS, CDR2 YDEGEE. The CDR3 DNA reads as TGTGCCAGCAGCTTGAGAAGGGGGTTGAAGTACTTC. It specifies CASSLRRGLKYF.

This chain joins TRBV5-5 and TRBJ1-5, with 7 bases aligning to TRBD1. The CDR3 has 14 amino acids. V dropped 3 bases and J dropped 6; count of bases not matched to a gene: 6. Germline V lookup: CDR1 SGHKS, CDR2 YYEKEE (reference sequence). In nucleotides, the CDR3 is TGTGCCAGCAGCTCCGGACAGGAGGCTCAGCCCCAGCATTTT. Translated: CASSSGQEAQPQHF. The full variable domain, with the rest looked up from reference TRBV5-5 and TRBJ1-5, is DAGVTQSPTHLIKTRGQQVTLRCSPISGHKSVSWYQQVLGQGPQFIFQYYEKEERGRGNFPDRFSARQFPNYSSELNVNALLLGDSALYLCASSSGQEAQPQHFGDGTRLSIL.

The rearrangement links TRBV9 to TRBJ2-5, with 13 bases identical to TRBD2. The germline V gene encodes CDR1 SGDLS and CDR2 YYNGEE. The CDR3 length is 16 residues. Trimming cost V 2 bases and J 0 bases; bases outside gene matches: 1. CDR3 sequence: CASSVGTSGNQETQYF. The CDR3 DNA reads TGTGCCAGCAGCGTCGGGACTAGCGGGAACCAAGAGACCCAGTACTTC. Using reference TRBV9 and TRBJ2-5 for the parts outside the CDR3, the full variable domain is DSGVTQTPKHLITATGQRVTLRCSPRSGDLSVYWYQQSLDQGLQFLIQYYNGEERAKGNILERFSAQQFPDLHSELNLSSLELGDSALYFCASSVGTSGNQETQYFGPGTRLLVL.

The chain links TRBV7-4 to TRBJ2-7; D is undetermined. Trimming stripped 8 bases from V and 4 bases from J, with 21 bases between. Germline V gene lookup returns CDR1 SGHVT and CDR2 SQSDAQ. CDR3 length: 15 residues. The CDR3 DNA is TGTGCCAGCGAATCTAACCCGGGCAGGAGATACGAGCAGTACTTC. It translates to CASESNPGRRYEQYF. The full variable domain, its missing parts supplied by reference TRBV7-4 and TRBJ2-7, is GAGVSQSPRYKVAKRGRDVALRCDSISGHVTLYWYRQTLGQGSEVLTYSQSDAQRDKSGRPSGRFSAERPERSVSTLKIQRTEQGDSAVYLCASESNPGRRYEQYFGPGTRLTVT.

The chain combines TRBV19 with TRBJ2-1; 11 bases fit TRBD2. The germline V gene encodes CDR1 LNHDA and CDR2 SQIVND (reference sequence). There are 21 residues in the CDR3. J was trimmed by 3 bases and V by 4 bases; bases with no gene match: 20. The CDR3 sequence: CASSTWTKIALAGGVYNEQFF. The CDR3, as DNA: TGTGCCAGTAGTACATGGACAAAGATAGCTTTAGCGGGAGGGGTCTACAATGAGCAGTTCTTC.

The V call is TRBV7-2, the J call TRBJ2-7, with a possible D match to TRBD2 (5 bases). Per germline, CDR1 SGHTA and CDR2 FQGNSA. V gave up 4 bases and J gave up 5 bases, with 15 bases separating them. CDR3 length equals 14 residues. CDR3 coding DNA: TGTGCCAGCAGCTCCCAGTGGACGGGAAACGAGCAGTACTTC. Residues: CASSSQWTGNEQYF. Complete variable domain (other parts from reference TRBV7-2 and TRBJ2-7): GAGVSQSPSNKVTEKGKDVELRCDPISGHTALYWYRQSLGQGLEFLIYFQGNSAPDKSGLPSDRFSAERTGGSVSTLTIQRTQQEDSAVYLCASSSQWTGNEQYFGPGTRLTVT.

The chain carries TRBV5-1 and TRBJ2-7; 8 bases are a match to TRBD1. V lost 4 bases to trimming and J lost 11 bases; unmatched junction nucleotides: 11. The CDR3 contains 13 residues. The germline gives CDR1 SGHRS, CDR2 YFSETQ. CDR3 protein: CASSVIRGQSKYF. CDR3 bases: TGCGCCAGCAGCGTGATCAGGGGGCAGAGTAAGTACTTC.

The chain couples TRBV28 to TRBJ2-7, with 8 bases matching TRBD1. Germline V gene data show CDR1 as MDHEN and CDR2 as SYDVKM. The CDR3 contains 15 residues. V lost 6 bases to trimming and J lost 1 base; unmatched junction nucleotides: 8. CDR3: CASSPDRGRSYEQYF. The CDR3 bases are TGTGCCAGCAGCCCTGACAGGGGCCGGTCCTACGAGCAGTACTTC.

This sequence joins TRBV19 and TRBJ1-1; TRBD1 aligns across 7 bases. The CDR3 totals 16 residues. V lost 7 bases, J lost 1 base, and 12 bases stayed unmatched. Germline V CDR1 and CDR2: LNHDA, SQIVND (reference sequence). The CDR3 DNA is TGTGCCAGTACCGGGACAGTAATTGAAGCGAACACTGAAGCTTTCTTT. Its translation: CASTGTVIEANTEAFF. The variable domain in full, with the rest retrieved from reference TRBV19 and TRBJ1-1, is DGGITQSPKYLFRKEGQNVTLSCEQNLNHDAMYWYRQDPGQGLRLIYYSQIVNDFQKGDIAEGYSVSREKKESFPLTVTSAQKNPTAFYLCASTGTVIEANTEAFFGQGTRLTVV.

CDR3 region: CASSYRDGSYEQYF. CDR3 in DNA: TGCGCCAGCAGCTACCGGGACGGCTCCTACGAGCAGTACTTC. This chain connects TRBV4-1 to TRBJ2-7, with D perhaps being TRBD1 or TRBD2 (5 bases each). Deletions cut 5 bases from V and 0 bases from J, with 11 bases between. Germline V CDR1 and CDR2: MGHRA, YSYEKL. The CDR3 covers 14 residues.

CDR3: CASSGTSGRREQFF. The CDR3 DNA reads TGTGCCAGCAGTGGGACTAGCGGGAGACGCGAGCAGTTCTTC. The chain uses TRBV2 and TRBJ2-1, with 13 bases that match TRBD2. With V trimmed by 4 bases and J by 10 bases, 4 bases remained unmatched. There are 14 residues in the CDR3. Germline V gene sequence: CDR1 SNHLY, CDR2 FYNNEI.

This chain uses TRBV28 with TRBJ1-5; 8 nucleotides match TRBD1. Trimming cost V 3 bases and J 10 bases; bases outside gene matches: 8. This CDR3 has 14 amino acids. Germline assignment: CDR1 MDHEN and CDR2 SYDVKM. As DNA, the CDR3 is TGTGCCAGCAGTTTGATCCAGGGGGCGCGCCCCCAGCATTTT. Its translation: CASSLIQGARPQHF.

The chain is built from TRBV5-5 and TRBJ1-3; a possible D gene is TRBD1 (6 bases). The CDR3 is made up of 12 amino acids. Trimming took 2 bases from V and 9 from J, leaving 9 bases between them. Germline V gene lookup returns CDR1 SGHKS and CDR2 YYEKEE (reference sequence). The CDR3 DNA follows: TGTGCCAGCAGCTTACAGGGTACCACCATATATTTT. Translating gives CASSLQGTTIYF.

CDR3 bases: TGTGCCAGCAGCGTCTCACGGGGATCTAACTATGGCTACACCTTC. It translates to CASSVSRGSNYGYTF. V gene TRBV9 combines with J gene TRBJ1-2; D ambiguous. Trimming took 2 bases from V and 0 from J, leaving 11 bases between them. Germline values: CDR1 SGDLS, CDR2 YYNGEE. This CDR3 spans 15 amino acids.